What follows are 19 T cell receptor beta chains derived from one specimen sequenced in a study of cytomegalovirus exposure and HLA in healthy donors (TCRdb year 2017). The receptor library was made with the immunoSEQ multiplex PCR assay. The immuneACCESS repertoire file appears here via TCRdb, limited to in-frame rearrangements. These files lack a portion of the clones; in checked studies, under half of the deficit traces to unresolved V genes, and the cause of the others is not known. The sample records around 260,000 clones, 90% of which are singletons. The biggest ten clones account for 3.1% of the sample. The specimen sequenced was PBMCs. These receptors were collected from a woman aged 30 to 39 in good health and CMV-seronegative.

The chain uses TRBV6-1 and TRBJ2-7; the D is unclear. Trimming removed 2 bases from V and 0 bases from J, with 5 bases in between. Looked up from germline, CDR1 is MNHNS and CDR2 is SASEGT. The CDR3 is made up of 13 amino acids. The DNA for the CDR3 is TGTGCCAGCAGTGAACCTTACTCCTACGAGCAGTACTTC. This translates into CASSEPYSYEQYF.

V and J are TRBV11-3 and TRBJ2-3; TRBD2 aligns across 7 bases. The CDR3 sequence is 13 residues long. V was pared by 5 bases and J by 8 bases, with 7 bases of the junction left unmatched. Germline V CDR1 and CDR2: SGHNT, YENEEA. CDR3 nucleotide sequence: TGTGCCAGCAGCCCTACTAGCGAGAGTACGCAGTATTTT. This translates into CASSPTSESTQYF. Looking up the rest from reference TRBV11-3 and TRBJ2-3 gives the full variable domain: EAGVVQSPRYKIIEKKQPVAFWCNPISGHNTLYWYLQNLGQGPELLIRYENEEAVDDSQLPKDRFSAERLKGVDSTLKIQPAELGDSAVYLCASSPTSESTQYFGPGTRLTVL.

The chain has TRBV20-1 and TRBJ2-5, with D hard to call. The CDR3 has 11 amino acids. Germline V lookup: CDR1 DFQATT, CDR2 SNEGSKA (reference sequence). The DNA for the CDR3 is TGCATGCTCGGCGGCCAAGAGACCCAGTACTTC. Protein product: CMLGGQETQYF.

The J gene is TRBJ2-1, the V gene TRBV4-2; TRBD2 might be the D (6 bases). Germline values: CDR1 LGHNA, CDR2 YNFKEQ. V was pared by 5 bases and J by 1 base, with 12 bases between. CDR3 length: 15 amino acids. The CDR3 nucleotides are TGTGCCAGCAGCGATTTTAGCGGATCCTACAATGAGCAGTTCTTC. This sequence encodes CASSDFSGSYNEQFF.

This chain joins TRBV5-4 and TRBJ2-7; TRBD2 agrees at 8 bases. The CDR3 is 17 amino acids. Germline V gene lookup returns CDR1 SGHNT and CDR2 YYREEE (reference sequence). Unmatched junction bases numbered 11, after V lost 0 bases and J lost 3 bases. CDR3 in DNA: TGTGCCAGCAGCTTGGGGGCGGGGGGCTCAAGGGACTACGAGCAGTACTTC. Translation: CASSLGAGGSRDYEQYF.

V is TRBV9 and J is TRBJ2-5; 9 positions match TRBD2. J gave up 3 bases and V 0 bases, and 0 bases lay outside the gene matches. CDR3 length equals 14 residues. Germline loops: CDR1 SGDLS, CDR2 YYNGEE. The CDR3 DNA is TGTGCCAGCAGCGTAGGACTAGCGGAAGAGACCCAGTACTTC. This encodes CASSVGLAEETQYF.

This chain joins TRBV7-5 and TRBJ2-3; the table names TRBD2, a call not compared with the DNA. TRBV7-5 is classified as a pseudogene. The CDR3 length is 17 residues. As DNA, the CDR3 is TGTGTCAGAAGCCCACTTCAGGGCGGGAGGGCCCCAGATACGCAGTATTTT. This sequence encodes CVRSPLQGGRAPDTQYF.

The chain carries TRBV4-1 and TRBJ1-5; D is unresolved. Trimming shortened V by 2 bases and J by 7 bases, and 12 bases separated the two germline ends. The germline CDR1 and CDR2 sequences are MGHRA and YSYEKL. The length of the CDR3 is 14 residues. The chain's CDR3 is CASSQTRANQPQHF. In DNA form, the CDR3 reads TGCGCCAGCAGCCAAACGAGGGCGAACCAGCCCCAGCATTTT.

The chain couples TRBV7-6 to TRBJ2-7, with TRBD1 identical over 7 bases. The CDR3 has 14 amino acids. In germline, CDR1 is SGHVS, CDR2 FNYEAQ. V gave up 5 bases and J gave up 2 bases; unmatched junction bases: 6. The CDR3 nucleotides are TGTGCCAGCAGCCAACGAAGGGGGCCCTACGAGCAGTACTTC. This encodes CASSQRRGPYEQYF. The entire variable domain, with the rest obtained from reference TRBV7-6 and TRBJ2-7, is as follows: GAGVSQSPRYKVTKRGQDVALRCDPISGHVSLYWYRQALGQGPEFLTYFNYEAQQDKSGLPNDRFSAERPEGSISTLTIQRTEQRDSAMYRCASSQRRGPYEQYFGPGTRLTVT.

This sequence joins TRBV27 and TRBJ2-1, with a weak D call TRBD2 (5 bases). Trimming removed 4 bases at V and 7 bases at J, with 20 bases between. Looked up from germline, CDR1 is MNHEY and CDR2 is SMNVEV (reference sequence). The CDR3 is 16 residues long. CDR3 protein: CASSSSSLSVVNEQFF. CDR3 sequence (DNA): TGTGCCAGCAGTTCTTCTAGCTTATCGGTTGTTAATGAGCAGTTCTTC.

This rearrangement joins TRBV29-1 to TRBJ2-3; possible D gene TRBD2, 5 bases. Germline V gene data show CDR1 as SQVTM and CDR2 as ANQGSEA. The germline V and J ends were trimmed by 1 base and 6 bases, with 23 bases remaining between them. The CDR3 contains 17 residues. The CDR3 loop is CSVEVTQASLRVDTQYF. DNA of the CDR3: TGCAGCGTTGAAGTGACTCAGGCCTCATTGAGGGTGGATACGCAGTATTTT.

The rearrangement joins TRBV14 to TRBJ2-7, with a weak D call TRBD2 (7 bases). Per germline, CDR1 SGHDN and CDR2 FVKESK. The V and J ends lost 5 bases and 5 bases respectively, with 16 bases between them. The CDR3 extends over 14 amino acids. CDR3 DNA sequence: TGTGCCAGCAGCAAGGGGGGGAGTTCCAACGAGCAGTACTTC. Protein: CASSKGGSSNEQYF.

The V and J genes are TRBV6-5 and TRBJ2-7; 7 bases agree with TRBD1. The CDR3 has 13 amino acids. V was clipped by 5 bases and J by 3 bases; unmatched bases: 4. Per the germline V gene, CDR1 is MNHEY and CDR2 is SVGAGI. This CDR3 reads CASSVDRDYEQYF. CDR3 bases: TGTGCCAGCAGTGTCGACAGGGACTACGAGCAGTACTTC.

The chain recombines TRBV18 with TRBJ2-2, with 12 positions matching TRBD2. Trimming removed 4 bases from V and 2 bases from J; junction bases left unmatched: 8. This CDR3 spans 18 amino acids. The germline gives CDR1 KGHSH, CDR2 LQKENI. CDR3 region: CASSRRLAGVLNTGELFF. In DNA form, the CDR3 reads TGTGCCAGCTCACGCCGACTAGCGGGAGTCTTAAACACCGGGGAGCTGTTTTTT.

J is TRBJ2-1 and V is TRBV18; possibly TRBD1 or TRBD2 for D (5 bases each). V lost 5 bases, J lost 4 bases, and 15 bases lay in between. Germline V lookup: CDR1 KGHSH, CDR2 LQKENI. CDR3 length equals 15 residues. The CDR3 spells CASSSDLGDYNEQFF. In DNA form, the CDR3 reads TGTGCCAGCTCATCAGATTTGGGGGATTACAATGAGCAGTTCTTC.

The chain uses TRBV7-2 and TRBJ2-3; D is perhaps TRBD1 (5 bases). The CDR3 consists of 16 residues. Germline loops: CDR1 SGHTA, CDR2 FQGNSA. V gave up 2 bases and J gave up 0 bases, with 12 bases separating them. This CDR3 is CASSLRRDNSTDTQYF. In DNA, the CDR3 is TGTGCCAGCAGCTTACGCAGGGATAATAGCACAGATACGCAGTATTTT.

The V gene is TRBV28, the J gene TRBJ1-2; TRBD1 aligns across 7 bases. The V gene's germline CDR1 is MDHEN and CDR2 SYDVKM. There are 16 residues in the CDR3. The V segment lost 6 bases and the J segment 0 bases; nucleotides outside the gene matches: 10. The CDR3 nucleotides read TGTGCCAGCAGCCCGATCACAGGGGTATCTAACTATGGCTACACCTTC. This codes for CASSPITGVSNYGYTF.

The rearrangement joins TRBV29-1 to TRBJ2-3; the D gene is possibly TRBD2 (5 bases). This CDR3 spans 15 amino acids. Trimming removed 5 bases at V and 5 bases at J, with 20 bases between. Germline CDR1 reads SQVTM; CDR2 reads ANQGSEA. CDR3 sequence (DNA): TGCAGCGTTCCCCGGCACCCGGGCGCGGGAGATACGCAGTATTTT. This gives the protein CSVPRHPGAGDTQYF.

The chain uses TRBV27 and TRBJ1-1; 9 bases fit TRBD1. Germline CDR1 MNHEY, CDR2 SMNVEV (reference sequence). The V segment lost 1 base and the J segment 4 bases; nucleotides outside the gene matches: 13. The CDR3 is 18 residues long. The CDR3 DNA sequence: TGTGCCAGCAGTTTATGGGCCGGGGGGACAGGGCGTGGCACTGAAGCTTTCTTT. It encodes CASSLWAGGTGRGTEAFF.